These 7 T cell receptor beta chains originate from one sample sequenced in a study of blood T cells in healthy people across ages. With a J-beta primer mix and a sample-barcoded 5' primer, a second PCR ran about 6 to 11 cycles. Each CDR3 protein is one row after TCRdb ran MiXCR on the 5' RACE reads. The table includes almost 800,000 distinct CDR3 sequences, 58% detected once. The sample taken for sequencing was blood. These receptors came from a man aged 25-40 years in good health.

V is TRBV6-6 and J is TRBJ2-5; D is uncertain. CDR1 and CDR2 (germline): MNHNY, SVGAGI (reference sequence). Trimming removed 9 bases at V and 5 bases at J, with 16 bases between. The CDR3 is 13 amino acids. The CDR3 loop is CASVDGNGETQYF. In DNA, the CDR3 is TGTGCCAGTGTAGATGGGAATGGGGAGACCCAGTACTTC.

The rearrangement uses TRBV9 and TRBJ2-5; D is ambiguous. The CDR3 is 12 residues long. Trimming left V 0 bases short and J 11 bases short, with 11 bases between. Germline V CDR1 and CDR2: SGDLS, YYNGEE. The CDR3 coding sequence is TGTGCCAGCAGCGTAGGGCGGCAAGAGCAGTACTTC. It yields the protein CASSVGRQEQYF.

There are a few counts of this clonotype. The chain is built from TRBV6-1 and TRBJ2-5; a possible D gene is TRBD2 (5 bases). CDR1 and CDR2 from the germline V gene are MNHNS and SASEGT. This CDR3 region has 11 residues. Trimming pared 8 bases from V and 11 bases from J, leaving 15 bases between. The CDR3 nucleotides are TGTGCCAGCTCGGCCCTTGGGGAGCAGTACTTC. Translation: CASSALGEQYF.

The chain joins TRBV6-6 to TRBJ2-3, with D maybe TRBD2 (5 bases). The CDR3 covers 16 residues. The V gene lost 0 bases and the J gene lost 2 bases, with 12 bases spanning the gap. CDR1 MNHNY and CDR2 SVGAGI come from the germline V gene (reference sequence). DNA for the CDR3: TGTGCCAGCAGTTACTCTAAAGCGGATCCCACAGATACGCAGTATTTT. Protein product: CASSYSKADPTDTQYF.

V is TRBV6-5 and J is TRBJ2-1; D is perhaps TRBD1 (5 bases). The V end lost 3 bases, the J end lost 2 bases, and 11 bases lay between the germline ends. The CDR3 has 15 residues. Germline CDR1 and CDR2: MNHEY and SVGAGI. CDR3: CASSYGRATYNEQFF. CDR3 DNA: TGTGCCAGCAGTTATGGCAGGGCCACCTACAATGAGCAGTTCTTC.

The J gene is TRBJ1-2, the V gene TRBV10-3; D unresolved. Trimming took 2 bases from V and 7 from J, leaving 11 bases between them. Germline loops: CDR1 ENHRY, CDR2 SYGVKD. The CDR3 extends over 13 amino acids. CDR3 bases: TGTGCCATCAGTGAGAGGCCTGAAGGTGGCTACACCTTC. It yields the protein CAISERPEGGYTF.

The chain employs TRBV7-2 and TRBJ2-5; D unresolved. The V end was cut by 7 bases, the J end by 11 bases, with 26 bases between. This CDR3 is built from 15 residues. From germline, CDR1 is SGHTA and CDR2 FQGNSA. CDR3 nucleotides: TGTGCCAGCAACGAACCGGATAAGGCCAACAATGAGCAGTACTTC. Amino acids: CASNEPDKANNEQYF.